Presented here are 10 T cell receptor beta chains from one specimen sequenced in a study of shared clonotypes between healthy human individuals. Some clones are missing from TCRdb's copy, which holds only in-frame ones; the method was immunoSEQ multiplex PCR. The data contain hundreds of thousands of clones, around 78% of them singletons. The specimen was PBMCs. Receptors originate from a woman in her 40s in good health. Some clones in this sample may be carry-over from other donors' samples.

This sequence joins TRBV9 and TRBJ1-1, with D perhaps TRBD1 (5 bases). In germline, CDR1 is SGDLS, CDR2 YYNGEE. This CDR3 is 14 amino acids long. V was shortened by 4 bases and J by 3 bases, with 13 bases between the two germline ends. CDR3 protein: CASSTSGRDTEAFF. The CDR3 nucleotides are TGTGCCAGCAGCACCTCAGGGAGAGACACTGAAGCTTTCTTT.

This clone has only one observation. The V gene is TRBV20-1, the J gene TRBJ1-1, with D hard to call. The germline CDR1 and CDR2 sequences are DFQATT and SNEGSKA (reference sequence). Trimming removed 8 bases from V and 6 bases from J, with 13 bases in between. The CDR3 has 11 amino acids. CDR3 amino acids: CSTGLGAEAFF. CDR3 DNA: TGCAGTACGGGGTTGGGCGCTGAAGCTTTCTTT.

The rearrangement uses TRBV30 and TRBJ2-3; D gene unclear. The V end lost 3 bases, the J end lost 2 bases, and 9 bases lay between the germline ends. This CDR3 contains 13 residues. Germline V gene data show CDR1 as GTSNPN and CDR2 as SVGIG (reference sequence). CDR3 residues: CAWRSLPTDTQYF. The CDR3 DNA sequence: TGTGCCTGGAGGTCCCTACCCACAGATACGCAGTATTTT.

This chain connects TRBV19 to TRBJ1-6, with TRBD1 identical over 7 bases. The ends lost 5 bases at V and 7 bases at J; junction bases unmatched: 5. CDR1 LNHDA and CDR2 SQIVND come from the germline V gene (reference sequence). The CDR3 is 14 amino acids. The CDR3 bases are TGTGCCAGTAGTGACAGGGATAACAATTCACCCCTCCACTTT. Translation: CASSDRDNNSPLHF. Full variable domain (remainder filled in from reference TRBV19 and TRBJ1-6): DGGITQSPKYLFRKEGQNVTLSCEQNLNHDAMYWYRQDPGQGLRLIYYSQIVNDFQKGDIAEGYSVSREKKESFPLTVTSAQKNPTAFYLCASSDRDNNSPLHFGNGTRLTVT.

CDR3 amino acids: CASSEQPGQGGETQYF. DNA for the CDR3: TGTGCCAGCAGTGAGCAGCCGGGACAGGGGGGAGAGACCCAGTACTTC. V gene TRBV6-1 combines with J gene TRBJ2-5; 11 positions agree with TRBD1. The CDR3 is made up of 16 amino acids. Trimming cost V 3 bases and J 4 bases; bases outside gene matches: 7. CDR1 is MNHNS, CDR2 SASEGT, per germline.

The chain combines TRBV7-9 with TRBJ2-7; the D is unclear. The V and J ends lost 2 bases and 4 bases respectively, with 18 bases between them. This CDR3 is built from 16 residues. Germline values: CDR1 SEHNR, CDR2 FQNEAQ (reference sequence). CDR3 nucleotide sequence: TGTGCCAGCAGCTTAATTTCGGGCGGCCCTTTTTACGAGCAGTACTTC. Translated, it gives CASSLISGGPFYEQYF.

This chain connects TRBV6-1 to TRBJ2-2; a possible D gene is TRBD1 (6 bases). The germline V and J ends were trimmed by 4 bases and 6 bases, with 15 bases remaining between them. CDR3 length: 15 amino acids. Germline CDR1 and CDR2: MNHNS and SASEGT. CDR3 region: CASSVRGTIAGELFF. Here the CDR3 DNA reads TGTGCCAGCAGTGTCAGAGGGACAATAGCCGGGGAGCTGTTTTTT.

V gene TRBV29-1 combines with J gene TRBJ2-1; D might be TRBD2 (6 bases). This CDR3 contains 17 residues. Germline V gene data show CDR1 as SQVTM and CDR2 as ANQGSEA. The ends were cut back, 6 bases at V and 8 bases at J, with 29 bases in the middle. For the CDR3, the DNA is TGCAGCGTCCGGACTGGGCCGGGAGCCTGGGCCTGGTATGAGCAGTTCTTC. Residues: CSVRTGPGAWAWYEQFF.

About this clone itself: A much larger clone differs from this one at a single base, so this may be a read error. V usage is TRBV30 and J usage is TRBJ1-1; D not resolved. Per the germline V gene, CDR1 is GTSNPN and CDR2 is SVGIG (reference sequence). The CDR3 runs 10 residues. The CDR3 loop reads CVWSTPSAFF. The DNA for the CDR3 is TGTGTCTGGAGTACCCCCTCAGCTTTCTTT.

Only a few counts were recorded for this clone. This chain connects TRBV7-2 to TRBJ2-5; D gene ambiguous. Germline CDR1 and CDR2: SGHTA and FQGNSA. The CDR3 has 12 amino acids. V lost 5 bases, J lost 9 bases, and 13 bases lay in between. This chain's CDR3 is CASSPSGAAQYF. CDR3 coding DNA: TGTGCCAGCAGCCCTTCGGGTGCGGCCCAGTACTTC.